One sample yielded the 13 T cell receptor beta chains listed below, sequenced in a study of blood T cell repertoires in COVID-19. Using immunoSEQ multiplex PCR, the repertoire was profiled, and TCRdb retains in-frame clones only, with some absent. The sample includes 310,000 or so clones, about nine tenths of them seen just once. The sample comprised PBMCs or T cells enriched from blood (not recorded which). The receptors were sampled from a young woman who had recovered from COVID-19.

The chain uses TRBV5-6 and TRBJ1-6, with 8 nucleotides matching TRBD1. Per germline, CDR1 SGHDT and CDR2 YYEEEE. With 0 bases clipped from V and 6 bases from J, the junction kept 5 bases outside the gene matches. The length of the CDR3 is 16 residues. The CDR3 region is CASSLGSGGLNSPLHF. DNA of the CDR3: TGTGCCAGCAGCTTGGGATCAGGGGGCCTTAATTCACCCCTCCACTTT.

This clone has just a few counts. The J gene is TRBJ1-3, the V gene TRBV10-2; TRBD1 is a possible D gene (5 bases). Trimming stripped 0 bases from V and 1 base from J, with 7 bases between. The CDR3 totals 15 residues. CDR1 is WSHSY and CDR2 is SAAADI in the germline V gene. CDR3 sequence: CASSESAGSGNTIYF. The CDR3 DNA follows: TGCGCCAGCAGTGAGTCGGCAGGGTCTGGAAACACCATATATTTT.

This sequence joins TRBV28 and TRBJ2-1; 8 bases line up with TRBD1. Per germline, CDR1 MDHEN and CDR2 SYDVKM. Trimming removed 5 bases from V and 5 bases from J; junction bases left unmatched: 8. This CDR3 has 15 amino acids. The chain's CDR3 is CASSSQGAPNNEQFF. Here the CDR3 DNA reads TGTGCCAGCAGTAGCCAGGGGGCCCCAAACAATGAGCAGTTCTTC.

This chain joins TRBV6-6 and TRBJ1-5; D possibly corresponds to TRBD1 (6 bases). Germline CDR1 is MNHNY and CDR2 is SVGAGI (reference sequence). The CDR3 totals 13 residues. V shed 5 bases and J shed 7 bases, with 12 bases lying between them. CDR3 amino acids: CASSVQGSQPQHF. The CDR3 DNA is TGTGCCAGCAGTGTACAGGGTAGCCAGCCCCAGCATTTT.

The rearrangement uses TRBV7-9 and TRBJ2-7, with TRBD1 as a possible D gene (6 bases). V lost 9 bases, J lost 3 bases, and 15 bases lay in between. The CDR3 spans 13 residues. Per germline, CDR1 SEHNR and CDR2 FQNEAQ (reference sequence). The CDR3 sequence is CASKSTGSYEQYF. The DNA for the CDR3 is TGTGCCAGTAAATCCACAGGGAGCTACGAGCAGTACTTC. The full variable domain, its missing parts supplied by reference TRBV7-9 and TRBJ2-7, is DTGVSQNPRHKITKRGQNVTFRCDPISEHNRLYWYRQTLGQGPEFLTYFQNEAQLEKSRLLSDRFSAERPKGSFSTLEIQRTEQGDSAMYLCASKSTGSYEQYFGPGTRLTVT.

This clone was observed a single time. The CDR3: CASSPLSPGQGSDTQYF. CDR3 bases: TGTGCCAGCTCACCACTCTCCCCGGGACAGGGGTCAGATACGCAGTATTTT. V usage is TRBV18 and J usage is TRBJ2-3; the match to TRBD1 covers 10 bases. Trimming at V came to 1 base and at J to 4 bases, leaving 8 bases not matched to a gene. The CDR3 is 17 amino acids. Germline CDR1 is KGHSH and CDR2 is LQKENI.

The chain has TRBV10-3 and TRBJ1-4; 7 bases are a match to TRBD1. This CDR3 region has 14 residues. V trimming: 5 bases; J trimming: 7 bases; junction bases outside the gene matches: 7. Germline-derived CDR1 and CDR2 are ENHRY and SYGVKD. This CDR3 reads CAISTGTEGEKLFF. The CDR3 nucleotides are TGTGCCATCAGTACCGGGACAGAGGGTGAAAAACTGTTTTTT.

This clone showed up just a few times. This chain uses TRBV18 with TRBJ1-4; possibly TRBD1 for D (5 bases). The CDR3 sequence is 16 residues long. Between the trimmed V and J ends, which lost 6 bases and 6 bases, there was a span of 20 bases. Germline-derived CDR1 and CDR2 are KGHSH and LQKENI. Here the CDR3 reads CASSPSAGRTYEKLFF. The CDR3 DNA follows: TGTGCCAGCTCCCCCTCGGCGGGGCGTACCTATGAAAAACTGTTTTTT.

The chain has TRBV7-6 and TRBJ1-2, with 7 positions matching TRBD1. Germline V gene sequence: CDR1 SGHVS, CDR2 FNYEAQ. The junction had 9 bases not matched to a gene; V was cut back by 5 bases and J by 6 bases. The CDR3 has 14 residues. This chain's CDR3 is CASSPWEGGDGYTF. CDR3 bases: TGTGCCAGCAGCCCCTGGGAAGGGGGCGATGGCTACACCTTC.

The sample holds a few counts of this clone. The chain links TRBV9 to TRBJ1-5; maybe TRBD1 (6 bases). The CDR3 sequence is 14 residues long. Germline assignment: CDR1 SGDLS and CDR2 YYNGEE. Trimming removed 3 bases from V and 6 bases from J, with 13 bases in between. The CDR3: CASSEGDGSQPQHF. As DNA, the CDR3 is TGTGCCAGCAGCGAGGGGGATGGGAGTCAGCCCCAGCATTTT.

The genes are TRBV27 and TRBJ2-7; 8 bases are a match to TRBD1. The length of the CDR3 is 16 residues. Germline values: CDR1 MNHEY, CDR2 SMNVEV (reference sequence). The ends lost 5 bases at V and 5 bases at J; junction bases unmatched: 14. This CDR3 reads CASSPLGGQVNHEQYF. In DNA, the CDR3 is TGTGCCAGCAGTCCCCTAGGGGGACAGGTGAACCACGAGCAGTACTTC.

The chain uses TRBV9 and TRBJ2-6; the match to TRBD2 covers 11 bases. The V segment lost 0 bases and the J segment 4 bases; nucleotides outside the gene matches: 9. Per the germline V gene, CDR1 is SGDLS and CDR2 is YYNGEE. The CDR3 covers 19 residues. The CDR3 sequence: CASSVARGLAAGGANVLTF. DNA for the CDR3: TGTGCCAGCAGCGTAGCTCGGGGACTAGCGGCGGGCGGGGCCAACGTCCTGACTTTC.

The chain combines TRBV24-1 with TRBJ2-3, with D perhaps matching TRBD1 (5 bases). The CDR3 length is 14 residues. V lost 3 bases, J lost 3 bases, and 9 bases lay in between. The germline V gene has CDR1 KGHDR and CDR2 SFDVKD. The CDR3, as DNA: TGTGCCACCAGTGATAGGGGTGGGACAGATACGCAGTATTTT. It codes for CATSDRGGTDTQYF.